This T cell receptor beta chain was obtained from a study of shared T cell receptors in the human thymus. Some clones are missing from TCRdb's copy, which holds only in-frame ones; the method was immunoSEQ multiplex PCR. The sample records some 720,000 clones, 88% being singletons. CDR1 is LNHDA, CDR2 SQIVND, per germline (reference sequence). V gave up 4 bases and J gave up 0 bases, with 16 bases separating them. The CDR3 covers 18 residues. These same data were also listed under a study on human thymus T cells. That study adds: The study used thymus tissue resected during corrective heart surgery. Related work found strong thymic repertoire overlap between unrelated individuals.

The sample consisted of thymocytes. This chain connects TRBV19 to TRBJ2-6; D perhaps matches TRBD2 (5 bases). The receptor was isolated from a boy in the first two years of life with a congenital heart defect. CDR3 in DNA: TGTGCCAGTAGTACCCCGGGAACACCTAGCTCTGGGGCCAACGTCCTGACTTTC. As protein: CASSTPGTPSSGANVLTF.